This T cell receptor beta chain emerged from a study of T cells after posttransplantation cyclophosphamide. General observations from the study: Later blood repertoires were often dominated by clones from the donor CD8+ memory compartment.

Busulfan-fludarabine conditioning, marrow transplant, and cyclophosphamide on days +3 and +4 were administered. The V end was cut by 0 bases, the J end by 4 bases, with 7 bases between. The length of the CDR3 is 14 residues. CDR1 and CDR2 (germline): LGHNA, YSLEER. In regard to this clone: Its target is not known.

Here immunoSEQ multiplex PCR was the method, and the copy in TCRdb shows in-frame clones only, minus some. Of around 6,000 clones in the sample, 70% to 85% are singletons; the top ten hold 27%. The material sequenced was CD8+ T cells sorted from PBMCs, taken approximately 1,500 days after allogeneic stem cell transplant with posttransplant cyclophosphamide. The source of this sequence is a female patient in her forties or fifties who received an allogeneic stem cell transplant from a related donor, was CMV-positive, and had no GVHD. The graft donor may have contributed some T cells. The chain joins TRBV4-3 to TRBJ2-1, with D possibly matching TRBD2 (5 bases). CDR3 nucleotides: TGCGCCAGCAGCCAAGATAGGAGGTACAATGAGCAGTTCTTC. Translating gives CASSQDRRYNEQFF.